This T cell receptor (beta chain) was documented in a study of a mutant IDH1 vaccine in newly diagnosed glioma. Study-wide background: Antecedent treatment encompassed radiotherapy, temozolomide, or their combination; the majority received both.

Some clones are missing from TCRdb's copy, which holds only in-frame ones; the method was immunoSEQ multiplex PCR. The sample lists about 54,000 clones; approximately 78% were seen once. The CDR3 contains 11 residues. Germline V gene lookup returns CDR1 GTSNPN and CDR2 SVGIG (reference sequence). The V and J ends lost 7 bases and 8 bases, in that order; junction bases with no gene match: 7. As for time point: baseline, week 1 (first vaccination visit). Documented treatment: pre-vaccination baseline after standard-of-care therapy. Those who donated had recent WHO grade 3 or 4 IDH1-mutant, ATRX-lost astrocytomas.

The TCR was taken from a man younger than 35 with glioma. The chain links TRBV30 to TRBJ1-2, with 7 positions matching TRBD1. The sample here was PBMCs, taken from a glioma patient treated with radiotherapy, temozolomide or both. CDR3 loop: CAFTRGFGYTF. The CDR3 nucleotides read TGTGCCTTCACCAGGGGGTTCGGCTACACCTTC.